This T cell receptor beta chain appears in the sequencing data of a study of T cells in Graves' hyperthyroidism and ophthalmopathy. Patients counted as stable if ophthalmopathy did not develop within 18 months. Regarding the study as a whole: Ophthalmopathy was distinguished from stable hyperthyroidism by 13 V-J signatures.

RNA transcripts yielded amplified TCR beta CDR3 regions. A set of HTBI primers served as the primers for a first-round RT-PCR of the TCR CDR3. Each CDR3 protein gets one entry after TCRdb re-called the multiplex PCR reads with MiXCR. The sample consists of approximately 590,000 distinct CDR3 sequences, 40% to 55% of them appearing once. CDR3 length equals 15 residues. Germline loops: CDR1 MGHDK, CDR2 SYGVNS. Trimming took off 7 bases at V and 0 bases at J, with 13 bases between the two ends. Concerning this clonotype: Antigen specificity is unknown.

This chain joins TRBV25-1 and TRBJ1-3; D not certain. This receptor was obtained from a woman aged 18-29 years with Graves' hyperthyroidism. The sequenced sample was peripheral blood or thyroid tissue (not recorded which). The CDR3 DNA follows: TGTGCCAGCACCCCGGGCTGGAGCTCTGGAAACACCATATATTTT. Protein sequence: CASTPGWSSGNTIYF.